This T cell receptor (beta chain) comes out of a study of technical replicates of blood from a handful of donors. The ends lost 1 base at V and 3 bases at J; junction bases unmatched: 1. The CDR3 is 14 residues long. The germline V gene encodes CDR1 ENHRY and CDR2 SYGVKD. Sequencing used immunoSEQ multiplex PCR; TCRdb keeps in-frame clones, though not all of them. Found here are about 82,000 clones, around 94% of them singletons; the top ten hold roughly 0.4%. The receptor was isolated from a human donor in good health. The sequenced sample was T cells isolated from PBMCs. V usage is TRBV10-3 and J usage is TRBJ2-7; 9 nucleotides align to TRBD1. Here the CDR3 DNA reads TGTGCCATCAGTGAGTTGACAGGGGGCTACGAGCAGTACTTC. Translated: CAISELTGGYEQYF.